The 6 T cell receptor beta chains presented below share a single source sample, sequenced in a study of neurological immune-mediated disorders (dated by TCRdb to about 2019). The method was 5' RACE. TCRdb records Illumina HiSeq 2500 as the sequencer. TCRdb applied fastp at Q25 and MiXCR to the public reads, then kept only in-frame beta chains. Each CDR3 protein appears once, grouped with its most common genes and DNA. The sample contains 14,000 or so distinct CDR3 sequences, roughly a tenth of them found a single time. Around a quarter of the sample is held by the ten biggest clonotypes. The sequenced sample was PBMCs. All receptors derive from a woman between 40 and 50 years old in good health.

This clonotype was recorded many times. The chain recombines TRBV7-8 with TRBJ1-5; perhaps TRBD1 as D (5 bases). The CDR3 sequence is 14 residues long. V lost 4 bases and J 4 bases, leaving 11 bases between the germline ends. Germline CDR1 and CDR2: SGHVS and FQNEAQ. CDR3 loop: CASSSGTGNQPQHF. The CDR3 DNA reads as TGTGCCAGCAGCTCCGGGACCGGGAATCAGCCCCAGCATTTT.

This clonotype was counted many times. The genes are TRBV20-1 and TRBJ2-1; TRBD2 aligns across 7 bases. Germline V lookup: CDR1 DFQATT, CDR2 SNEGSKA (reference sequence). The CDR3 is 13 amino acids. V was pared by 1 base and J by 6 bases, with 3 bases of the junction left unmatched. The CDR3 DNA follows: TGCAGTGCTAGAGGGACTAGACCCAATGAGCAGTTCTTC. It codes for CSARGTRPNEQFF.

The chain links TRBV29-1 to TRBJ2-5; D is perhaps TRBD2 (6 bases). The germline CDR1 and CDR2 sequences are SQVTM and ANQGSEA. This CDR3 region has 10 residues. Between the trimmed V and J ends, which lost 7 bases and 5 bases, there was a span of 8 bases. In DNA, the CDR3 is TGCAGCGCCCGGGGGGAGACCCAGTACTTC. It specifies CSARGETQYF.

This clonotype showed up many times. This chain links TRBV20-1 with TRBJ2-3; D gene unclear. CDR1 and CDR2 from the germline V gene are DFQATT and SNEGSKA (reference sequence). The CDR3 consists of 15 residues. V lost 2 bases to trimming and J lost 5 bases, with 17 bases between them. CDR3: CSARRPDGNLDTQYF. The DNA of the CDR3 is TGCAGTGCTAGAAGGCCGGACGGTAACTTAGATACGCAGTATTTT.

This clonotype was seen repeatedly, ten times or more. The V call is TRBV20-1, the J call TRBJ2-1; D uncertain. Germline CDR1 DFQATT, CDR2 SNEGSKA (reference sequence). The V end lost 5 bases, the J end lost 5 bases, and 16 bases lay between the germline ends. CDR3 length: 14 residues. The CDR3 here is CSAGPPVAHNEQFF. Here the CDR3 DNA reads TGCAGTGCTGGCCCGCCCGTGGCCCACAATGAGCAGTTCTTC.

This clonotype ranks as medium-sized. V usage is TRBV28 and J usage is TRBJ2-4, with 7 bases that match TRBD2. The ends lost 9 bases at V and 9 bases at J; junction bases unmatched: 20. Germline V lookup: CDR1 MDHEN, CDR2 SYDVKM. The CDR3 has 16 residues. The CDR3 bases are TGTGCCAGTGGGGAGGGAGTCACTCAAGTGGAGGGCATTCAGTACTTC. Amino acids: CASGEGVTQVEGIQYF. Full variable domain (remainder filled in from reference TRBV28 and TRBJ2-4): DVKVTQSSRYLVKRTGEKVFLECVQDMDHENMFWYRQDPGLGLRLIYFSYDVKMKEKGDIPEGYSVSREKKERFSLILESASTNQTSMYLCASGEGVTQVEGIQYFGAGTRLSVL.